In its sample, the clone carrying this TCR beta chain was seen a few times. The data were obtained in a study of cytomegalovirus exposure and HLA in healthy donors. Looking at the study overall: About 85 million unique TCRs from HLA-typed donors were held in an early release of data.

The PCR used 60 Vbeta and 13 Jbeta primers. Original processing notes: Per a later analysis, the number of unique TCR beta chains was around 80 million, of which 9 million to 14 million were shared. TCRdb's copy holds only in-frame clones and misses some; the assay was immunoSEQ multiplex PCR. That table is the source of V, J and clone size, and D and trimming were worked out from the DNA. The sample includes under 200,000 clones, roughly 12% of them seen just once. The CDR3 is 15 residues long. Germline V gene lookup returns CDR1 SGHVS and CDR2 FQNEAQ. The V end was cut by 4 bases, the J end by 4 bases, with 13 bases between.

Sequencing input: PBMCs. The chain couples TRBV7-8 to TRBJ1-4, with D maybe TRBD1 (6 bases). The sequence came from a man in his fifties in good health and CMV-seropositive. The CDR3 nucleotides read TGTGCCAGCAGCTCTCGGGACAATAGTAATGAAAAACTGTTTTTT. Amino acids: CASSSRDNSNEKLFF.